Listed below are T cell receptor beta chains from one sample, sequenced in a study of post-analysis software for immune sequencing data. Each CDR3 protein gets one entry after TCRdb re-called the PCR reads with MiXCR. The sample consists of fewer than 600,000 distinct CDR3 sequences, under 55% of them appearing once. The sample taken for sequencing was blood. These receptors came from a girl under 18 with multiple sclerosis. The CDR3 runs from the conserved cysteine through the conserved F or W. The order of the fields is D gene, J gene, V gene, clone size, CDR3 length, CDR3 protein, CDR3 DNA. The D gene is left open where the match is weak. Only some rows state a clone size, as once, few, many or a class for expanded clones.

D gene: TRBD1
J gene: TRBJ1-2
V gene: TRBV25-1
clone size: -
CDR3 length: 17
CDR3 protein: CASSANLGQQPNYGYTF
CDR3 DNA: TGTGCCAGCAGTGCGAACTTGGGACAGCAGCCTAACTATGGCTACACCTTC

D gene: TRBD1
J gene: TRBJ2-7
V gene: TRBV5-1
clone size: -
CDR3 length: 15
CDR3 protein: CASSLGTDRGHEQYF
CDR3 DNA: TGCGCCAGCAGCTTGGGAACTGACAGGGGACACGAGCAGTACTTC

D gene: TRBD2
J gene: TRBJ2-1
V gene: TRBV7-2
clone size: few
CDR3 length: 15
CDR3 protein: CASSLEAGVSNEQFF
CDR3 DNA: TGTGCCAGCAGCTTAGAAGCGGGAGTTTCCAATGAGCAGTTCTTC

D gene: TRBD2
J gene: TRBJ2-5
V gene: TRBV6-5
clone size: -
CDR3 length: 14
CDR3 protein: CASSYSSGGETQYF
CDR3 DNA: TGTGCCAGCAGTTACTCATCGGGGGGAGAGACCCAGTACTTC

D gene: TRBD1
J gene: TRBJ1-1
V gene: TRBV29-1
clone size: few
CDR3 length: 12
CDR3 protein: CSSEDRGLIAFF
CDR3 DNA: TGCAGCTCTGAGGACAGGGGGCTGATAGCTTTCTTT

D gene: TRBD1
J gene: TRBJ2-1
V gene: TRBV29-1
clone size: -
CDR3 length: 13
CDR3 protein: CSDARTGGDEQFF
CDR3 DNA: TGCAGCGACGCCAGGACAGGGGGCGATGAGCAGTTCTTC

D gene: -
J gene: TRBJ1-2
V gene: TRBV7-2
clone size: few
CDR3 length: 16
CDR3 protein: CASSLGGRTALDGYTF
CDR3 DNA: TGTGCCAGCAGCTTGGGCGGTAGGACAGCGCTTGATGGCTACACCTTC

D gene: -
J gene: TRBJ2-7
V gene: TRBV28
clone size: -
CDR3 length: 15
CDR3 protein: CASSPPARGSDERYF
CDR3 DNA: TGTGCCAGCAGTCCACCAGCGAGAGGCTCGGACGAGCGGTACTTC

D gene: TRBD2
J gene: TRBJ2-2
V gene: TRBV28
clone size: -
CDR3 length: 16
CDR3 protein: CASSLPSGSEGGELFF
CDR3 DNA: TGTGCCAGCAGTTTACCTAGCGGGAGTGAGGGGGGGGAGCTGTTTTTT

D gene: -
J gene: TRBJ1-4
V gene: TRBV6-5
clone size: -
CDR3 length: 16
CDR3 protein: CASSYWTDGGDEKLFF
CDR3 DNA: TGTGCCAGCAGTTACTGGACGGACGGGGGGGATGAAAAACTGTTTTTT

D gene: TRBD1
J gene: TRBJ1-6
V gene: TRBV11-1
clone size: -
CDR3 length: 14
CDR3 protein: CASSQQGENSPLHF
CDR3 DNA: TGTGCCAGCAGTCAACAGGGGGAGAATTCACCCCTCCACTTT

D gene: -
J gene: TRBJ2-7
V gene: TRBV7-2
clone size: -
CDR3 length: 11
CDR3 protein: CASSLIDEQYF
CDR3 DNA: TGTGCCAGCAGCTTAATTGACGAGCAGTACTTC

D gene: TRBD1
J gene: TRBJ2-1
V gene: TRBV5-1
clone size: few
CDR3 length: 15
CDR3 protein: CASSSRDRVDNEQFF
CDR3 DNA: TGCGCCAGCAGCTCCCGGGACAGGGTCGACAATGAGCAGTTCTTC

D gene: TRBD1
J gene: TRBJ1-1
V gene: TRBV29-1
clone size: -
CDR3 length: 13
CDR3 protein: CSVHRGRGTEAFF
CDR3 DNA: TGCAGCGTGCACAGGGGGAGGGGCACTGAAGCTTTCTTT

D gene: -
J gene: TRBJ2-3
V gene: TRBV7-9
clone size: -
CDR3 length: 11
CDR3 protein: CASSQTDTQYF
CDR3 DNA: TGTGCCAGCAGCCAGACAGATACGCAGTATTTT

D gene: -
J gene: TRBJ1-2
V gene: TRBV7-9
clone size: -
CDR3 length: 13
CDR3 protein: CASTRDTGYGYTF
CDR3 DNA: TGTGCCAGCACCCGGGACACCGGCTATGGCTACACCTTC

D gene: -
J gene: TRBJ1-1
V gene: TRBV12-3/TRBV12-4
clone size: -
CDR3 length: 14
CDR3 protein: CAAPGATNNTEAFF
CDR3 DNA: TGTGCCGCGCCAGGGGCCACTAATAACACTGAAGCTTTCTTT

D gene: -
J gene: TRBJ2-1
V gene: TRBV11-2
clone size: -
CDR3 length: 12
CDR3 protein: CASSSGVDEQFF
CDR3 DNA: TGTGCCAGCAGCTCTGGGGTCGATGAGCAGTTCTTC

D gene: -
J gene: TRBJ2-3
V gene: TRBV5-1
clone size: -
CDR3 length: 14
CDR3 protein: CASGILDITDTQYF
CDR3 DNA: TGCGCCAGCGGAATCCTAGATATCACAGATACGCAGTATTTT

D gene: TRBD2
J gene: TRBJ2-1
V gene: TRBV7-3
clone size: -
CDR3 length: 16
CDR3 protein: CASSLGLAGEYNEQFF
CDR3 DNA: TGTGCCAGCAGCTTAGGACTAGCGGGAGAATACAATGAGCAGTTCTTC

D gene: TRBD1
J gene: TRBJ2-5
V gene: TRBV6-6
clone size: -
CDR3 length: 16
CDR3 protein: CASSLAGTGLQETQYF
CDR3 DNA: TGTGCCAGCAGTTTGGCCGGGACAGGGTTACAAGAGACCCAGTACTTC

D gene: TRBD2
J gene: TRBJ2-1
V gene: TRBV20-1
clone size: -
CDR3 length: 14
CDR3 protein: CSASPSGGYNEQFF
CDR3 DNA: TGCAGTGCTAGTCCCAGCGGGGGGTACAATGAGCAGTTCTTC

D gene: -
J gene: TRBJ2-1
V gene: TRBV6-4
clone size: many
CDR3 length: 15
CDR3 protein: CASSFTESSYNEQFF
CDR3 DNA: TGTGCCAGCAGTTTCACAGAAAGCTCCTACAATGAGCAGTTCTTC

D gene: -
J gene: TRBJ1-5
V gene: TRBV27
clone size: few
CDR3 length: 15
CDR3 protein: CASSQRGGSNQPQHF
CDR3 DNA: TGTGCCAGCAGTCAGCGAGGGGGTAGCAATCAGCCCCAGCATTTT

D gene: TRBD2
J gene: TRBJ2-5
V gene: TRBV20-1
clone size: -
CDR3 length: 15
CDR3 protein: CSAPRTSGRWMEQYF
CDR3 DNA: TGCAGTGCTCCGAGGACTAGCGGGAGGTGGATGGAGCAGTACTTC

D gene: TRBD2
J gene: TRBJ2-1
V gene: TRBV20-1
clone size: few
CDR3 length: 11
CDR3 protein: CSAERDDEQFF
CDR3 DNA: TGCAGTGCTGAGCGGGATGATGAGCAGTTCTTC

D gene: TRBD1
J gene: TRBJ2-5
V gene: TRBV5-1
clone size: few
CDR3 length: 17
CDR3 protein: CASSLDPRGQIQETQYF
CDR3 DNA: TGCGCCAGCAGCTTGGACCCGAGGGGACAGATACAAGAGACCCAGTACTTC

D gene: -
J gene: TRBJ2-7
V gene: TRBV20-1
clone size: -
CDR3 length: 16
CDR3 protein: CSARDSGLGYSYEQYF
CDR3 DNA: TGCAGTGCTAGAGATTCGGGGTTAGGATACTCCTACGAGCAGTACTTC

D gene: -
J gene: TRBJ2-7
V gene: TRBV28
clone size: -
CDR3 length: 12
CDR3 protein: CASSYRAYEQYF
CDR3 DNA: TGTGCCAGCAGTTACAGGGCCTACGAGCAGTACTTC

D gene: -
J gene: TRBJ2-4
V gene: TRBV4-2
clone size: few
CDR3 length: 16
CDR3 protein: CASSPPNKGQKNIQYF
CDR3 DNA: TGTGCCAGCAGCCCGCCAAATAAGGGCCAAAAAAACATTCAGTACTTC

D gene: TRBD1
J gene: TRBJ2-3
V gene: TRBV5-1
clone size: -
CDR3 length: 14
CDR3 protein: CASNRQGSTDTQYF
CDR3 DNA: TGCGCCAGCAACCGACAGGGGAGCACAGATACGCAGTATTTT

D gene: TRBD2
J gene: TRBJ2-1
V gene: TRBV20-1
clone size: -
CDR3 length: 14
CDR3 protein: CSARDGRASNEQFF
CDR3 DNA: TGCAGTGCTAGAGACGGGAGGGCCTCTAATGAGCAGTTCTTC

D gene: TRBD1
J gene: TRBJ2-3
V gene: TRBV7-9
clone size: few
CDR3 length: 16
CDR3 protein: CASSARQGAGTDTQYF
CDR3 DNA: TGTGCCAGCAGCGCTCGACAGGGGGCCGGTACAGATACGCAGTATTTT

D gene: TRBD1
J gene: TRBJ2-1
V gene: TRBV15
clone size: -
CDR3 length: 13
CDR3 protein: CATSGTAYNEQFF
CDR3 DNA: TGTGCCACCAGCGGGACAGCCTACAATGAGCAGTTCTTC

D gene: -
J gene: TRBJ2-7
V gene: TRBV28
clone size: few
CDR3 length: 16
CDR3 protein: CASSPPSWGMSYEQYF
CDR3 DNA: TGTGCCAGCAGTCCCCCGTCATGGGGGATGAGTTACGAGCAGTACTTC

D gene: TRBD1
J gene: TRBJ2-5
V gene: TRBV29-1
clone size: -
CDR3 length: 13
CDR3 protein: CSVKGAAYNEQYF
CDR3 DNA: TGCAGCGTTAAGGGGGCGGCCTACAATGAGCAGTACTTC

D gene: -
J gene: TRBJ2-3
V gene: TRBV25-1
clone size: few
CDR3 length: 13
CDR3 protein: CASSGSGSDTQYF
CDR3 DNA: TGTGCCAGCAGTGGTTCGGGTTCAGATACGCAGTATTTT

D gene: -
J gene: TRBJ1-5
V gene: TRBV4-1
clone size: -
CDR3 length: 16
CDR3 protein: CASSQVQLYSNQPQHF
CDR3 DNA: TGCGCCAGCAGCCAAGTGCAGCTGTATAGCAATCAGCCCCAGCATTTT

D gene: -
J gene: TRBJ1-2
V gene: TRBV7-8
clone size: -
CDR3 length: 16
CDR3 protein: CASSLTTGLSNYGYTF
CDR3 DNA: TGTGCCAGCAGCTTAACGACAGGTTTATCTAACTATGGCTACACCTTC

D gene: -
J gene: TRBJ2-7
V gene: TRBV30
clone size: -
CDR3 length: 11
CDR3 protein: CAWALTDEQYF
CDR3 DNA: TGTGCCTGGGCCCTTACGGACGAGCAGTACTTC

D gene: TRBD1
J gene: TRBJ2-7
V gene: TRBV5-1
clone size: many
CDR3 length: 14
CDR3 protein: CASSPGTGAYEQYF
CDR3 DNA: TGTGCCAGCAGCCCCGGGACAGGGGCCTACGAGCAGTACTTC

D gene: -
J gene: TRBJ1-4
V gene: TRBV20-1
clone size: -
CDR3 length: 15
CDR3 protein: CSAAPGGRSNEKLFF
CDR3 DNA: TGCAGTGCCGCCCCCGGGGGGCGATCTAATGAAAAACTGTTTTTT

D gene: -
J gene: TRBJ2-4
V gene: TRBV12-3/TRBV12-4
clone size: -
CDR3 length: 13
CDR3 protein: CANSPTDSGEQYF
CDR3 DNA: TGTGCCAACAGCCCTACAGACTCCGGGGAGCAGTACTTC

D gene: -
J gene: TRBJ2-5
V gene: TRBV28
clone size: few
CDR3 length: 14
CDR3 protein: CASSPRDLQETQYF
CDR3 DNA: TGTGCCAGCAGTCCCCGGGACCTCCAAGAGACCCAGTACTTC

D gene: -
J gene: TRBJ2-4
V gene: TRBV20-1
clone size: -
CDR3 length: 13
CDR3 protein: CSGLNLAKNIQYF
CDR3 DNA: TGCAGTGGCCTGAATCTAGCCAAAAACATTCAGTACTTC

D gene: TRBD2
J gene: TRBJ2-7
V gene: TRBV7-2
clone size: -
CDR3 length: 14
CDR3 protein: CASSDVGGPSEQYF
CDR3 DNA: TGTGCCAGCAGCGACGTGGGAGGGCCGTCCGAGCAGTACTTC

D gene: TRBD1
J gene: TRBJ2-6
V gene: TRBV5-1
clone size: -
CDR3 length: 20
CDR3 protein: CASSLELGQGVLSGANVPTF
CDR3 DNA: TGCGCCAGCAGCTTGGAACTTGGACAGGGGGTTCTGAGCGGGGCCAATGTCCCGACTTTC

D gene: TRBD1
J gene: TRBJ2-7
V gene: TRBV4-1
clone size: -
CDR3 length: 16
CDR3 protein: CASSQGVWDRVHEQYF
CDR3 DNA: TGCGCCAGCAGCCAAGGGGTGTGGGACAGGGTCCACGAGCAGTACTTC

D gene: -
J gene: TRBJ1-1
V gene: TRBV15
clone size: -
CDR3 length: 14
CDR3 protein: CATSSREGNTEAFF
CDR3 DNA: TGTGCCACCAGCTCCCGGGAGGGCAACACTGAAGCTTTCTTT

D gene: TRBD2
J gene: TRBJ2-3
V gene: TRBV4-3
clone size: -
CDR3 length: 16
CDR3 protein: CASSQEASGRTDTQYF
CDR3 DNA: TGCGCCAGCAGCCAAGAAGCTAGCGGGAGGACAGATACGCAGTATTTT

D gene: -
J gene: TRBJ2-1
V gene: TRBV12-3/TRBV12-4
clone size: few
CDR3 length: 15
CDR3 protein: CASSSTSFNFYEQFF
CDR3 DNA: TGTGCCAGCAGTTCGACTAGTTTTAATTTCTATGAGCAGTTCTTC

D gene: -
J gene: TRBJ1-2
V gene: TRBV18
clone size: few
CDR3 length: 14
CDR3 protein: CASSPSTYPYGYTF
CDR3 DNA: TGTGCCAGCTCACCCTCGACTTACCCCTATGGCTACACCTTC

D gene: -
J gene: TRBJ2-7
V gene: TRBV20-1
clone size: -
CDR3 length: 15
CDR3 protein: CSAALLTWGNYEQYF
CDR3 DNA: TGCAGTGCCGCCCTACTTACGTGGGGTAACTACGAGCAGTACTTC

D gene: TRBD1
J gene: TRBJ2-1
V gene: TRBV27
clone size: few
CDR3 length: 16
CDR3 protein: CASRLTGTGEYNEQFF
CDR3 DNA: TGTGCCAGCAGATTAACCGGGACAGGGGAGTACAATGAGCAGTTCTTC

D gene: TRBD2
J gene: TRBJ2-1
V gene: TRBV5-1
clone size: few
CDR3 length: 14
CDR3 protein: CASSLAGGYTEQFF
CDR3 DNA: TGCGCCAGCAGCTTGGCGGGGGGGTACACTGAGCAGTTCTTC

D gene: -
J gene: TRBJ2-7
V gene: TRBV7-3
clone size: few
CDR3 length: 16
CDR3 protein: CASSLGSKAEPYEQYF
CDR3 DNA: TGTGCCAGCAGCTTAGGGTCTAAGGCCGAACCCTACGAGCAGTACTTC

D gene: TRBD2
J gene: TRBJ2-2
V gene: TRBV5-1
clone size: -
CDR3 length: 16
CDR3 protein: CASSLGLAGVDGELFF
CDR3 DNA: TGCGCCAGCAGCCTGGGACTAGCGGGAGTAGACGGGGAGCTGTTTTTT

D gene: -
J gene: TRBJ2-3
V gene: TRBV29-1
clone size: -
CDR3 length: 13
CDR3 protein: CSVQRGGPDTQYF
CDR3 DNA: TGCAGCGTGCAGAGGGGTGGGCCAGATACGCAGTATTTT

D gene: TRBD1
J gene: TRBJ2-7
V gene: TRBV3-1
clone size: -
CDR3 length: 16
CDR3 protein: CASSQVGYRGLYERYF
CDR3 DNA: TGTGCCAGCAGCCAAGTGGGATACAGGGGGCTCTACGAGCGGTACTTC